This TCR beta chain stems from a study of blood T cell repertoires in COVID-19. Using immunoSEQ multiplex PCR, the repertoire was profiled, and TCRdb retains in-frame clones only, with some absent. The data show 250,000 to 350,000 clones, 90% seen once. The CDR3 is made up of 15 amino acids. From germline, CDR1 is MDHEN and CDR2 SYDVKM. Germline trimming cut 2 bases from V and 5 bases from J; bases unmatched to any gene: 8. Individuals aged about 18 to 90 years were recruited from approximately 22 US areas. This rearrangement joins TRBV28 to TRBJ2-5; 7 bases are shared with TRBD1. Sequencing used PBMCs or T cells enriched from blood (not recorded which). The sequence was obtained from a woman under 30 with acute COVID-19. The CDR3 protein is CASSLQRQGSETQYF. CDR3 nucleotides: TGTGCCAGCAGTTTACAGAGACAGGGTTCGGAGACCCAGTACTTC.